This TCR beta chain emerged from a study of Ad26.COV2.S vaccination and SARS-CoV-2 variants. Libraries were prepared by immunoSEQ multiplex PCR; TCRdb keeps only in-frame clonotypes and omits some of them. In the table there are over 400,000 clones, 92% of which are singletons. Note on this clone: No antigen is known for it.

Treatment noted: about 20 received Ad26.COV2.S at low or high dose, single or two shots; about 5 received placebo; per-sample allocation not given. Each sample was drawn 63 days after the first injection (of vaccine or placebo). CDR3 size: 13 residues. CDR1 MNHEY and CDR2 SMNVEV come from the germline V gene (reference sequence). Between the trimmed V and J ends, which lost 8 bases and 1 base, there was a span of 9 bases. General study points: Researchers cautioned that TCR breadth and depth analyses may have underestimated total T cell responses.

The sequenced sample was peripheral blood, obtained in a trial of Ad26.COV2.S vaccine versus placebo. The chain couples TRBV27 to TRBJ2-1; TRBD2 might be the D (6 bases). The origin of this receptor is a person between 18 and 65 years old who received the Ad26.COV2.S COVID-19 vaccine or a placebo. DNA for the CDR3: TGTGCCAGCGGCCGGGGGTCCTACAATGAGCAGTTCTTC. It encodes CASGRGSYNEQFF.